This TCR beta chain was captured in a study of shared clonotypes between healthy human individuals. Whole-study context: Researchers assigned three CD4 naive, three CD4 memory, two CD8 naive and one CD8 memory plate to each donor.

In regard to this clone: Its cognate antigen is unknown.

CD8 cells regarded as naive lacked CD45RO, were positively chosen for CCR7, and omitted terminally differentiated effector memory CD45RA+ cells. The study, taken as a whole, reports: Generation probability values for non-shared clonotypes were lower than those for clonotypes shared by all four donors.

The authors ran the assay at deep level. Here immunoSEQ multiplex PCR was the method, and the copy in TCRdb shows in-frame clones only, minus some. The data show more than 2 million clones, around 93% seen once. Trimming removed 4 bases at V and 0 bases at J, with 16 bases between. The CDR3 has 16 amino acids. Germline lookup yields CDR1 SGHVS and CDR2 FQNEAQ. This TCR came from a man younger than 35 in good health. Some clones in this sample may be carry-over from other donors' samples. Material: naive CD8+ T cells from PBMCs. This chain uses TRBV7-8 with TRBJ2-7, with TRBD1 as a possible D gene (6 bases). CDR3 sequence (DNA): TGTGCCAGCAGCTCAACCGGGACAACTAGCTCCTACGAGCAGTACTTC. It encodes CASSSTGTTSSYEQYF. The variable domain in full, completed from reference TRBV7-8 and TRBJ2-7, reads GAGVSQSPRYKVAKRGQDVALRCDPISGHVSLFWYQQALGQGPEFLTYFQNEAQLDKSGLPSDRFFAERPEGSVSTLKIQRTQQEDSAVYLCASSSTGTTSSYEQYFGPGTRLTVT.